One and the same sample provided the 11 T cell receptor beta chains below, sequenced in a study of CD8+CD57+ T cells in acquired aplastic anemia. By flow cytometry, patients selected for sequencing had shown an expansion of CD8+CD57+ cells. TCR beta VDJ combinations and CDR3 sequences were profiled from genomic DNA. TCRdb re-derived calls from the reads in MiXCR, one entry per CDR3 protein. Of hundreds of thousands of distinct CDR3 sequences listed, approximately 45% are singletons. The sample taken for sequencing was sorted CD4+, CD8+, or CD8+CD57+ T cells (not recorded which) from PBMCs. The receptors come from a human donor with aplastic anemia.

V and J are TRBV6-2 or TRBV6-3 and TRBJ2-7; TRBD1 might be the D (6 bases). V was pared by 8 bases and J by 0 bases, with 17 bases between. The CDR3 is 15 amino acids. The germline gives CDR1 MNHEY, CDR2 SVGEGT. The CDR3 sequence: CASVRSRDNSYEQYF. CDR3 bases: TGTGCCAGCGTTCGCTCTAGGGACAACTCCTACGAGCAGTACTTC.

V and J are TRBV4-3 and TRBJ2-7; D uncertain. Germline V gives CDR1 LGHNA, CDR2 YSLEER. The CDR3 is made up of 11 amino acids. Trimming pared 1 base from V and 5 bases from J, leaving 3 bases between. Written as DNA, the CDR3 is TGCGCCAGCAGCCAAGTTGACGAGCAGTACTTC. This sequence encodes CASSQVDEQYF.

V and J are TRBV10-3 and TRBJ1-6; D remains unclear. The CDR3 runs 14 residues. The germline V gene encodes CDR1 ENHRY and CDR2 SYGVKD. Trimming removed 5 bases at V and 11 bases at J, with 16 bases between. The CDR3 sequence: CAISLQESRTPLHF. In nucleotides, the CDR3 is TGTGCCATCAGTCTCCAGGAATCTAGGACACCCCTCCACTTT.

As concerns this clonotype: The junction and the germline gene differ at one end; a read error may be behind it. This chain links TRBV6-5 with TRBJ1-5; D gene uncertain. The germline V gene encodes CDR1 MNHEY and CDR2 SVGAGI. The CDR3 has 13 residues. The CDR3 spells CASSYGQNQPQRF. The DNA of the CDR3 is TGTGCCAGCAGTTACGGTCAGAATCAGCCCCAGCGTTTT.

This clonotype was seen many times. V and J are TRBV7-9 and TRBJ2-7; 8 bases are shared with TRBD1. The CDR3 has 14 amino acids. V lost 4 bases and J lost 3; bases outside the gene matches: 5. Germline CDR1 is SEHNR and CDR2 is FQNEAQ (reference sequence). The CDR3 spells CASSWDRLGYEQYF. The CDR3 DNA is TGTGCCAGCAGCTGGGACAGGTTAGGCTACGAGCAGTACTTC.

The V and J genes are TRBV6-5 and TRBJ2-3; D is ambiguous. Between the trimmed V and J ends, which lost 8 bases and 1 base, there was a span of 16 bases. CDR1 and CDR2 (germline): MNHEY, SVGAGI. This CDR3 has 15 amino acids. The CDR3 spells CASRLAGTGTDTQYF. The CDR3, as DNA: TGTGCCAGCCGCCTGGCAGGTACGGGCACAGATACGCAGTATTTT.

The chain has TRBV20-1 and TRBJ2-7; the match to TRBD2 covers 12 bases. Germline trimming cut 0 bases from V and 4 bases from J; bases unmatched to any gene: 10. This CDR3 region has 17 residues. Germline V gene lookup returns CDR1 DFQATT and CDR2 SNEGSKA (reference sequence). CDR3 amino acids: CSARDYSSGRERYEQYF. The CDR3 DNA sequence: TGCAGTGCTAGAGATTATTCTAGCGGGAGGGAGAGGTACGAGCAGTACTTC.

The sample holds many counts of this clonotype. This sequence joins TRBV2 and TRBJ2-1, with D hard to call. The V end lost 10 bases, the J end lost 7 bases, and 8 bases lay between the germline ends. The V gene's germline CDR1 is SNHLY and CDR2 FYNNEI. The length of the CDR3 is 10 residues. CDR3: CATNTNEQFF. The CDR3 nucleotides are TGTGCCACAAACACGAATGAGCAGTTCTTC.

The rearrangement links TRBV20-1 to TRBJ1-1; D not certain. With 3 bases removed from V and 3 bases from J, the gap between germline ends came to 5 bases. In germline, CDR1 is DFQATT, CDR2 SNEGSKA (reference sequence). The CDR3 sequence is 11 residues long. CDR3 protein: CSASSHTEAFF. Here the CDR3 DNA reads TGCAGTGCTAGTAGCCACACTGAAGCTTTCTTT.

This clonotype was seen only once. The chain employs TRBV6-1 and TRBJ2-1; 10 bases align to TRBD1. The CDR3 length is 14 residues. CDR1 is MNHNS, CDR2 SASEGT, per germline. Trimming at V came to 7 bases and at J to 8 bases, leaving 8 bases not matched to a gene. The DNA for the CDR3 is TGTGCCAGCAAGCAGACAGGGGGCGGGGATGAGCAGTTCTTC. It specifies CASKQTGGGDEQFF.

This clonotype was observed once. The rearrangement joins TRBV5-6 to TRBJ2-1; 8 bases align to TRBD2. The CDR3 loop spans 16 amino acids. Germline V gene data show CDR1 as SGHDT and CDR2 as YYEEEE. V was pared by 0 bases and J by 9 bases, with 11 bases of the junction left unmatched. CDR3 protein: CASSLGSSGTNTEQFF. The CDR3 nucleotides read TGTGCCAGCAGCTTGGGAAGTAGCGGGACGAACACTGAGCAGTTCTTC. Combining the CDR3 with reference TRBV5-6 and TRBJ2-1 gives the whole variable domain DAGVTQSPTHLIKTRGQQVTLRCSPKSGHDTVSWYQQALGQGPQFIFQYYEEEERQRGNFPDRFSGHQFPNYSSELNVNALLLGDSALYLCASSLGSSGTNTEQFFGPGTRLTVL.